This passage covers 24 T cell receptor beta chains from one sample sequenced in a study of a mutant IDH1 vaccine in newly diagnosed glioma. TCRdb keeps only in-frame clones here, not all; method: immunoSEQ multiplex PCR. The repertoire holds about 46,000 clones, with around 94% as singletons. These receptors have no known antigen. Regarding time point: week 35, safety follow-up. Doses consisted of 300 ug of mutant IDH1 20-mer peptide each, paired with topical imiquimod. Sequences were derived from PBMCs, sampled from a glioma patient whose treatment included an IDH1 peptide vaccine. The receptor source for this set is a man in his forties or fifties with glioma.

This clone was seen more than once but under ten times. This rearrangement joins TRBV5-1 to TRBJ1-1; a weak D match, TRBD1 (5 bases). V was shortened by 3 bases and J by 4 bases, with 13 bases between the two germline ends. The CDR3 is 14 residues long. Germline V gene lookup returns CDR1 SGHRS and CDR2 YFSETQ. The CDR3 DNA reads TGCGCCAGCAGCTCCGGGGACCGAATCACTGAAGCTTTCTTT. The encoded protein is CASSSGDRITEAFF.

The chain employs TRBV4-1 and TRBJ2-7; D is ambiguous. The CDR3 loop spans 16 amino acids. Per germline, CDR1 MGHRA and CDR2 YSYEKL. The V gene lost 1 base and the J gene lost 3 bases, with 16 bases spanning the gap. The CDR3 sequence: CASSQGIRSDLYEQYF. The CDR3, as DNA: TGCGCCAGCAGCCAAGGTATCCGGTCGGATCTCTACGAGCAGTACTTC.

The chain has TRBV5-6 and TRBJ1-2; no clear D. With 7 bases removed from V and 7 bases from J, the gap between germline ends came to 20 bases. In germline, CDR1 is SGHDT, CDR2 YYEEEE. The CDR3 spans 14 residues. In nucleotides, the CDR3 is TGTGCCAGCGGAAAAAACGGGGTGAGGAGTGGCTACACCTTC. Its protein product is CASGKNGVRSGYTF.

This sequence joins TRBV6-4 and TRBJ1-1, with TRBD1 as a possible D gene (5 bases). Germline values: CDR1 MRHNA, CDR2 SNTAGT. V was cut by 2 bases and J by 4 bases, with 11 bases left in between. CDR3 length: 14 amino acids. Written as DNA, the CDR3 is TGTGCCAGCAGTGACGGGGGTGACAGCACTGAAGCTTTCTTT. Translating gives CASSDGGDSTEAFF.

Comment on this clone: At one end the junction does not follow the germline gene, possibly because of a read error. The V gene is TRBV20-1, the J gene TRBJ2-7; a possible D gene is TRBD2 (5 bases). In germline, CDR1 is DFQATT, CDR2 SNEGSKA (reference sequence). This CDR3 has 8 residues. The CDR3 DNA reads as TGCAGTGCCGGACGGGATAGCTTC. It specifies CSAGRDSF.

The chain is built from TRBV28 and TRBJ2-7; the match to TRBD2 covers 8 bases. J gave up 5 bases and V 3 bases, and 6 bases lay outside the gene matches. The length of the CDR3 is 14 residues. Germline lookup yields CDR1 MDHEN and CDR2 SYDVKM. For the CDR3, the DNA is TGTGCCAGCAGTTTCCGTCTAGCGGGCGACGAGCAGTACTTC. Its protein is CASSFRLAGDEQYF.

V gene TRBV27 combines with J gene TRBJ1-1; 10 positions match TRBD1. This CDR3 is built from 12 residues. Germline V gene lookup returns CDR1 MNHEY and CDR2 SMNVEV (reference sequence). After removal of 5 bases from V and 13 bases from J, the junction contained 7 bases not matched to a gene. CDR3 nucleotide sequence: TGTGCCAGCAGTCTACGGGGGACAGGGGTTTTCTTT. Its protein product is CASSLRGTGVFF.

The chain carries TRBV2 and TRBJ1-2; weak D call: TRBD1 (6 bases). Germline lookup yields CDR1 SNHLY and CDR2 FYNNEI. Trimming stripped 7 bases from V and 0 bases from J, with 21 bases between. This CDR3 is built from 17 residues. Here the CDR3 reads CASIPDTTGRSNYGYTF. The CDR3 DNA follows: TGTGCCAGCATTCCTGATACGACAGGCCGCTCTAACTATGGCTACACCTTC.

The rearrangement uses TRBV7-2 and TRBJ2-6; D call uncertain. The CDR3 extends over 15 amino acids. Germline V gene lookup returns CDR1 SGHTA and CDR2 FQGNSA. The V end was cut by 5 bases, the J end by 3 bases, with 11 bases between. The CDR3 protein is CASSTRLYGANVLTF. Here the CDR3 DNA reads TGTGCCAGCAGCACCCGGTTATATGGGGCCAACGTCCTGACTTTC. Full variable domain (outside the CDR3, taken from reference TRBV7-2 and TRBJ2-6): GAGVSQSPSNKVTEKGKDVELRCDPISGHTALYWYRQSLGQGLEFLIYFQGNSAPDKSGLPSDRFSAERTGGSVSTLTIQRTQQEDSAVYLCASSTRLYGANVLTFGAGSRLTVL.

CDR3 nucleotides: TGTGCCAGCAGTTTATCGCCGGGCTCCTACGAGCAGTACTTC. This gives the protein CASSLSPGSYEQYF. This chain connects TRBV27 to TRBJ2-7; D call uncertain. CDR3 size: 14 residues. Looked up from germline, CDR1 is MNHEY and CDR2 is SMNVEV (reference sequence). With 0 bases removed from V and 0 bases from J, the gap between germline ends came to 6 bases.

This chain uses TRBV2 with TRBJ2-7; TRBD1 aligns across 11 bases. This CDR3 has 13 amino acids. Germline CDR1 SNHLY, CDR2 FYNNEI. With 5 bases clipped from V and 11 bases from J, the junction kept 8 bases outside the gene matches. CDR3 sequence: CASSSPGQGGEYF. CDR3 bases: TGTGCCAGCAGTTCGCCGGGACAGGGGGGCGAGTACTTC.

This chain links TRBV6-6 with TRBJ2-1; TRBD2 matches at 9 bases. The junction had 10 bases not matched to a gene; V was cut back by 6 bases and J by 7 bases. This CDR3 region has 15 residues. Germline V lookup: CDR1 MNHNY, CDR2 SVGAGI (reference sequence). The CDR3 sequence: CASRESGGRGNEQFF. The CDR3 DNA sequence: TGTGCCAGCAGGGAGAGCGGGGGGAGGGGGAATGAGCAGTTCTTC.

CDR3 sequence: CASSVHKTSSYNSPLHF. The CDR3 nucleotides are TGTGCCAGCAGCGTACACAAGACGAGCTCCTATAATTCACCCCTCCACTTT. This rearrangement joins TRBV9 to TRBJ1-6; no clear D gene. The CDR3 extends over 17 amino acids. V gave up 1 base and J gave up 0 bases, with 11 bases separating them. Germline CDR1 reads SGDLS; CDR2 reads YYNGEE.

CDR3 sequence reads: CASSSGQGSYNEQFF. CDR3 nucleotides: TGTGCCAGCAGTTCGGGACAGGGCTCCTACAATGAGCAGTTCTTC. The chain links TRBV27 to TRBJ2-1, with 9 positions matching TRBD1. In germline, CDR1 is MNHEY, CDR2 SMNVEV (reference sequence). This CDR3 is 15 amino acids long. Germline trimming cut 4 bases from V and 0 bases from J; bases unmatched to any gene: 1.

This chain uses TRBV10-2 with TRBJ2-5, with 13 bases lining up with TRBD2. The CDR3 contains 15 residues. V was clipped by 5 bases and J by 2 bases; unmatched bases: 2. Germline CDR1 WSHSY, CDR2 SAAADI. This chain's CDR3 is CASSRGLAGQETQYF. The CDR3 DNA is TGCGCCAGCAGTCGGGGACTAGCGGGACAAGAGACCCAGTACTTC.

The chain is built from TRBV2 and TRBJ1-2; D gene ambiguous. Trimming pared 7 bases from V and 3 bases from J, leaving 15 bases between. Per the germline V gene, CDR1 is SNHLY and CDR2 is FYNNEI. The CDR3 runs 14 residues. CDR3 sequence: CASTQDARYYGYTF. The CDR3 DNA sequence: TGTGCCAGCACTCAGGACGCGAGGTACTATGGCTACACCTTC.

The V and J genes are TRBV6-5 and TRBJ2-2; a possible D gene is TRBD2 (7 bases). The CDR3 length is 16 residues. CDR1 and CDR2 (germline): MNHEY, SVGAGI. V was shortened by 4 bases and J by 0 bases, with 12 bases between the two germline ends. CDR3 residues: CASSSGGSSNTGELFF. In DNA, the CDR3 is TGTGCCAGCAGTTCGGGGGGCAGTTCGAACACCGGGGAGCTGTTTTTT.

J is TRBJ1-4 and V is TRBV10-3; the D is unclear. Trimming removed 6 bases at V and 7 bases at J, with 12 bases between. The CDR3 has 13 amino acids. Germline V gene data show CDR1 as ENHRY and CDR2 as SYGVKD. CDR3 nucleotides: TGTGCCATCAGGGAGGGCCTCAGTGAAAAACTGTTTTTT. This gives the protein CAIREGLSEKLFF.

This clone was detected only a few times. CDR3 loop: CASRPKSPGAGGANVLTF. Written as DNA, the CDR3 is TGTGCCAGCCGACCAAAGAGTCCGGGGGCGGGCGGGGCCAACGTCCTGACTTTC. The chain has TRBV19 and TRBJ2-6, with D perhaps being TRBD1 or TRBD2 (6 bases each). Trimming took off 9 bases at V and 4 bases at J, with 25 bases between the two ends. The CDR3 covers 18 residues. CDR1 is LNHDA and CDR2 is SQIVND in the germline V gene (reference sequence).

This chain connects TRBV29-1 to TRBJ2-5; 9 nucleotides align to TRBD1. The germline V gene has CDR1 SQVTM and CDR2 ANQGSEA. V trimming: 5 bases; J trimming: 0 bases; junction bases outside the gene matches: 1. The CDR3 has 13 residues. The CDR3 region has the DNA TGCAGCGTTCGGACAGGGGACCAAGAGACCCAGTACTTC. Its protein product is CSVRTGDQETQYF.

The DNA for the CDR3 is TGTGCCAGCAGTCAGGGGACTAGCGGGGGGCCAGATACGCAGTATTTT. As protein: CASSQGTSGGPDTQYF. The gene calls are TRBV6-4 and TRBJ2-3; 15 bases fit TRBD2. V lost 5 bases, J lost 4 bases, and 4 bases stayed unmatched. This CDR3 region has 16 residues. Looked up from germline, CDR1 is MRHNA and CDR2 is SNTAGT.

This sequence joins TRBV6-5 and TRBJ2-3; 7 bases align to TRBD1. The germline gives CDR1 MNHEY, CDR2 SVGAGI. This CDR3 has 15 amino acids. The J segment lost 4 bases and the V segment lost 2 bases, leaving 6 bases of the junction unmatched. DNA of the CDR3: TGTGCCAGCAGTTACACTACAGGGGTCCCAGATACGCAGTATTTT. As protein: CASSYTTGVPDTQYF.

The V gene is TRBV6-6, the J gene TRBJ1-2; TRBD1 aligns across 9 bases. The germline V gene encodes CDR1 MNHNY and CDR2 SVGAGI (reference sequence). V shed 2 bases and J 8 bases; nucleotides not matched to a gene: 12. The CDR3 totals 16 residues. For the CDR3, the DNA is TGTGCCAGCAGTTACATATCCAGACAGGGGGGTCGAGGCTACACCTTC. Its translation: CASSYISRQGGRGYTF.

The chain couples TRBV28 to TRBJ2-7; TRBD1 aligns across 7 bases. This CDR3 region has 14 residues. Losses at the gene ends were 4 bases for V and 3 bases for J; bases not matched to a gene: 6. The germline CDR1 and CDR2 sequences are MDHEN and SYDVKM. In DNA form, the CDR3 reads TGTGCCAGCAGTTCGATGGCAGGGGGCTACGAGCAGTACTTC. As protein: CASSSMAGGYEQYF.